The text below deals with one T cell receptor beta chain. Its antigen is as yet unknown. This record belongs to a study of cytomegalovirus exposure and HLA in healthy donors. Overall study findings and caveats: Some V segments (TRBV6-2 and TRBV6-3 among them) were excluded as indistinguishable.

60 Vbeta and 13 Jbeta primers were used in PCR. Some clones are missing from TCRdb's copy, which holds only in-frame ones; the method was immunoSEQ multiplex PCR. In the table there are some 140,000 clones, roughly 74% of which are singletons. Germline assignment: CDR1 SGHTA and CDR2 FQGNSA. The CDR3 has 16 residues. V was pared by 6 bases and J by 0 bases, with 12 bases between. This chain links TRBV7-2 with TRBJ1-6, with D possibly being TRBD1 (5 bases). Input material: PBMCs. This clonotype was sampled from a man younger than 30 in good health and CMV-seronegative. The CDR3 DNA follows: TGTGCCAGCAGACCTGACAGAAGCTCCTATAATTCACCCCTCCACTTT. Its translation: CASRPDRSSYNSPLHF.